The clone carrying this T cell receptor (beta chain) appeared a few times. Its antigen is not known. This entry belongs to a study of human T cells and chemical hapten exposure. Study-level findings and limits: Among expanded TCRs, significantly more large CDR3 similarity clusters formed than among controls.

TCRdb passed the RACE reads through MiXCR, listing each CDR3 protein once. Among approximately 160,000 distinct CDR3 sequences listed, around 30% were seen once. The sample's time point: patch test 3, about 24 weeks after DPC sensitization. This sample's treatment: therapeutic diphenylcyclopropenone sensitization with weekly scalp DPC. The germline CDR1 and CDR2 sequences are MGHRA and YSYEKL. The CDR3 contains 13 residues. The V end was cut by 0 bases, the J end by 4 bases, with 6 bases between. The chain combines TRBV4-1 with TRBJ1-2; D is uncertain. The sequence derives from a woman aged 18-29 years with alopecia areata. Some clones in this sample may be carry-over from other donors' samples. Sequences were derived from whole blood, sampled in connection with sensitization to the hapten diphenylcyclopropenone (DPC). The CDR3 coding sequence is TGCGCCAGCAGCCAAGATACGGGCTATGGCTACACCTTC. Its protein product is CASSQDTGYGYTF.